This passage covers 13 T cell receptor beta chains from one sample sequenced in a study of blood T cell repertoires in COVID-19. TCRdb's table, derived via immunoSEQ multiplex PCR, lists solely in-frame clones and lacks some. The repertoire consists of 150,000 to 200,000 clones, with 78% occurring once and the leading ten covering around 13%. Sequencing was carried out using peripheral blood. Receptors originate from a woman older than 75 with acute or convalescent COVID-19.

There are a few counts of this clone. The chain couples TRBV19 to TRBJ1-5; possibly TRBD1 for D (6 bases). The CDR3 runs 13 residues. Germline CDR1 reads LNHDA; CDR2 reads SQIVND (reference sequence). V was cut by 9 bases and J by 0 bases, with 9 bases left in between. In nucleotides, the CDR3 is TGTGCCAGCCAGGGGCTTAGCAATCAGCCCCAGCATTTT. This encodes CASQGLSNQPQHF. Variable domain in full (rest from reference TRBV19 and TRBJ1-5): DGGITQSPKYLFRKEGQNVTLSCEQNLNHDAMYWYRQDPGQGLRLIYYSQIVNDFQKGDIAEGYSVSREKKESFPLTVTSAQKNPTAFYLCASQGLSNQPQHFGDGTRLSIL.

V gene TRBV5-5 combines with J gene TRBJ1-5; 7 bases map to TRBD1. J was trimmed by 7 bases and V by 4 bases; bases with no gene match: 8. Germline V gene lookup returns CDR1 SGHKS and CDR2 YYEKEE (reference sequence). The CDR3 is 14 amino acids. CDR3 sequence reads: CASSVQGTQQPQHF. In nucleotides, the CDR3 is TGTGCCAGCAGCGTACAGGGGACTCAGCAGCCCCAGCATTTT.

CDR3 sequence reads: CASSQRGTGGGFF. The CDR3 bases are TGTGCCAGCAGCCAACGCGGGACAGGGGGCGGTTTCTTC. The chain uses TRBV3-1 (or the pseudogene TRBV3-2) and TRBJ2-1, with 12 nucleotides matching TRBD1. Per germline, CDR1 LGHDT and CDR2 YNNKEL (reference sequence). V shed 2 bases and J 16 bases; nucleotides not matched to a gene: 6. This CDR3 is 13 amino acids long.

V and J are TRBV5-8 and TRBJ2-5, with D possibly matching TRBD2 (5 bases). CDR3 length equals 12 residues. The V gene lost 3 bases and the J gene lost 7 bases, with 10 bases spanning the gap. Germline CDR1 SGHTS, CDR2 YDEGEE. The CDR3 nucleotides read TGTGCCAGCAGCTCGACTACCAGGACCCAGTACTTC. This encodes CASSSTTRTQYF. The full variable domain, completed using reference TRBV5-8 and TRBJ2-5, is EAGVTQSPTHLIKTRGQQATLRCSPISGHTSVYWYQQALGLGLQFLLWYDEGEERNRGNFPPRFSGRQFPNYSSELNVNALELEDSALYLCASSSTTRTQYFGPGTRLLVL.

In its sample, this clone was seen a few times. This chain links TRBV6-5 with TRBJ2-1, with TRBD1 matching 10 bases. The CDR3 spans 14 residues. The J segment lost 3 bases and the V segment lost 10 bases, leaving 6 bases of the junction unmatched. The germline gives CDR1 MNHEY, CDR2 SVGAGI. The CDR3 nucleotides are TGTGCCACCGAGTGGGACAGGGGCTACAATGAGCAGTTCTTC. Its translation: CATEWDRGYNEQFF.

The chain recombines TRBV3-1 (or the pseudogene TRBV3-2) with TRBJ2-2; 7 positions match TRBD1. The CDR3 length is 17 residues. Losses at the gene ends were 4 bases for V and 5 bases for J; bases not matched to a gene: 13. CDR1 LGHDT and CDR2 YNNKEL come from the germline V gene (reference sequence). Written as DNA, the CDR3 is TGTGCCAGCAGCCGACACCCTGGACAGGCACAGACCGGGGAGCTGTTTTTT. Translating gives CASSRHPGQAQTGELFF.

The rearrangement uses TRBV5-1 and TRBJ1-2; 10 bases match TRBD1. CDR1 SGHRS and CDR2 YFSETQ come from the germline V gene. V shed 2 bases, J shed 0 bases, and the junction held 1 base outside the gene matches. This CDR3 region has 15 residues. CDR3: CASSFGTGANYGYTF. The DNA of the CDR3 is TGCGCCAGCAGCTTCGGGACAGGGGCTAACTATGGCTACACCTTC.

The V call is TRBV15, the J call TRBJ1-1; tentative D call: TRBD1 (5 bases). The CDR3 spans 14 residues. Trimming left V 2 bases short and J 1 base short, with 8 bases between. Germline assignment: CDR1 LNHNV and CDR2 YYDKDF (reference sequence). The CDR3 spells CATSRQGANTEAFF. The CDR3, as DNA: TGTGCCACCAGCAGACAGGGTGCGAACACTGAAGCTTTCTTT.

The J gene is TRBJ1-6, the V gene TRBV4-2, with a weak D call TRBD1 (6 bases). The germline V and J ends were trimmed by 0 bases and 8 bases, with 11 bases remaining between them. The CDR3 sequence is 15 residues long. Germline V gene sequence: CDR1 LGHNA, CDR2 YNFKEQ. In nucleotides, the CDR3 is TGTGCCAGCAGCCAAGAGTTACAGGGCGATTCACCCCTCCACTTT. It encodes CASSQELQGDSPLHF.

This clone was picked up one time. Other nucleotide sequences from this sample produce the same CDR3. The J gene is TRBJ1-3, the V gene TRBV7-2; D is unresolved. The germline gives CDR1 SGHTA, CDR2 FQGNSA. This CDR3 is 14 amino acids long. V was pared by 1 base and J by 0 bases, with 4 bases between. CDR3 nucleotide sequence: TGTGCCAGCAGCTTAGACAGCTCTGGAAACACCATATATTTT. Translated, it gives CASSLDSSGNTIYF.

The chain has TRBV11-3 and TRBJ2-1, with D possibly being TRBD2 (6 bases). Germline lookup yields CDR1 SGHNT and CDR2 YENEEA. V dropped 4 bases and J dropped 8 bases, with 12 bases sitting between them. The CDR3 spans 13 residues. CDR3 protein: CASSWRERDEQFF. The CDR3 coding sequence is TGTGCCAGCAGCTGGAGGGAGCGGGATGAGCAGTTCTTC. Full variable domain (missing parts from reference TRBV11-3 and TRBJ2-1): EAGVVQSPRYKIIEKKQPVAFWCNPISGHNTLYWYLQNLGQGPELLIRYENEEAVDDSQLPKDRFSAERLKGVDSTLKIQPAELGDSAVYLCASSWRERDEQFFGPGTRLTVL.

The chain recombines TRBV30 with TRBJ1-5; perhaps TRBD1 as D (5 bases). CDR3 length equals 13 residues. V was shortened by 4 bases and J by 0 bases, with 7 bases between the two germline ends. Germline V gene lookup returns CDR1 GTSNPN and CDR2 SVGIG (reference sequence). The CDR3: CAWTQGSNQPQHF. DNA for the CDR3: TGTGCCTGGACCCAGGGTAGCAATCAGCCCCAGCATTTT.

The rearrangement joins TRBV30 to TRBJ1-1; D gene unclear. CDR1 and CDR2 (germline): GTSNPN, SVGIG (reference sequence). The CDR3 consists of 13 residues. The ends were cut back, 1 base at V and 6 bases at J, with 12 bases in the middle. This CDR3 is CAWSGWIASEAFF. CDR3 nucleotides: TGTGCCTGGAGTGGGTGGATAGCCTCTGAAGCTTTCTTT.